One T cell receptor beta chain is described in this entry. This clone was seen more than once but under ten times. The target of this receptor is not known. No clone much larger than this one lies a single base away; base qualities are absent. TCRbeta CDR3 regions were amplified from genomic DNA using the immunoSEQ Assay, a bias-controlled multiplex PCR. The source study handled its data this way. The number of nucleated cells in each sample was estimated from the amplification of reference gene primers within the assay. Sequence reads were collapsed and filtered to measure the absolute abundance of every unique TCRbeta CDR3 rearrangement. For each sample, productive Simpson clonality was calculated as the square root of Simpson's diversity index over productive rearrangements. Drawn from immuneACCESS, this table holds only the in-frame rearrangements with V and J called that TCRdb kept. Clones are partly lost; checked studies trace under half to an unresolved V gene and leave the rest unexplained. D and trimming were read from the DNA, whereas the V and J calls and clone size are those reported in that table. This sample holds approximately 120,000 clones; approximately 84% were observed only once. The top ten clonotypes cover roughly 13% of the sample.

The data were obtained in a study of blood T cell repertoires in COVID-19 (dated by TCRdb to 2018 to 2020). Study-wide context: Samples covering the acute and convalescent phases of COVID-19 were provided by collaborators in the United States, Italy and Spain. Where available, HLA class I and class II types were obtained from metadata supplied by the sample provider rather than from assay-based typing. The repertoires were made available in a free public database intended to serve as a resource for research on the immune response to SARS-CoV-2. Subjects who had been exposed to COVID-19, were actively infected with it, or had recovered from it provided the deeply sampled blood TCRbeta repertoires that made up the dataset. The prospective study material was composed of cDNA or gDNA derived from T cells, B-cell-depleted T cells, or PBMCs. Samples came from the ongoing ImmuneRACE study (first 160 participants) plus 1,254 subjects from 6 global collaborators. The sample metadata nearly always contained a de-identified subject ID, COVID-19 status, age in years and sex.

Study-wide findings and limitations: Clinical and demographic metadata were provided uncurated, with the amount varying by source and participant.

Whole blood was collected in K2EDTA tubes by collaborating institutions according to the institutions' own protocols. For TCRbeta analysis, collaborator samples were shipped as frozen whole blood, as isolated PBMCs, or as DNA extracted from either sample type. CDR1 and CDR2 (GTSNPN, SVGIG) derive from the germline V gene (reference sequence). The germline ends are 11 bases apart after V is trimmed by 5 bases and J by 1 base. The CDR3 spans 13 residues, from the cysteine through the phenylalanine. The sequence is cut down to CDR3 DNA, 39 bases in frame from base 1. The sequenced sample consisted of peripheral blood. The receptor comes from a human donor in a cohort sampled during active COVID-19. The chain is assembled from TRBV30 and TRBJ1-2; the D segment could be TRBD1, given 5 matching bases. CDR3 sequence: CAWGVGDNYGYTF. Here is the DNA: TGTGCCTGGGGGGTAGGGGATAACTATGGCTACACCTTC. The entire variable domain, with the stretches around the CDR3 drawn from the reference TRBV30 and TRBJ1-2 proteins, is SQTIHQWPATLVQPVGSPLSLECTVEGTSNPNLYWYRQAAGRGLQLLFYSVGIGQISSEVPQNLSASRPQDRQFILSSKKLLLSDSGFYLCAWGVGDNYGYTFGSGTRLTVV.